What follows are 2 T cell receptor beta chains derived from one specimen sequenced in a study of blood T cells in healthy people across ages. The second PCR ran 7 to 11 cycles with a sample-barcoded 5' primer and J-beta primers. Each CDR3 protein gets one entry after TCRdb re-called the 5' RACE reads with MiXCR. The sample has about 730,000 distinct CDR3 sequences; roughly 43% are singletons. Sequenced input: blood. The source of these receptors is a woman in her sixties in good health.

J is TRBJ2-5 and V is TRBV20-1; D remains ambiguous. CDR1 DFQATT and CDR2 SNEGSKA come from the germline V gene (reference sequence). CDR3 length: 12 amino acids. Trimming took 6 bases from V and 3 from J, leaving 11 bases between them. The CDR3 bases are TGCAGTGCCCTGGACGTCAAAGAGACCCAGTACTTC. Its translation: CSALDVKETQYF.

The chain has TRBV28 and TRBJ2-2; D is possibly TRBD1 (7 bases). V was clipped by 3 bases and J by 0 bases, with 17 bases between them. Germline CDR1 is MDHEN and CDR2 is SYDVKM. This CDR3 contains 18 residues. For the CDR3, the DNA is TGTGCCAGCAGTTTGCCCCTAGGAGGGGGCGCGAACACCGGGGAGCTGTTTTTT. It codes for CASSLPLGGGANTGELFF.